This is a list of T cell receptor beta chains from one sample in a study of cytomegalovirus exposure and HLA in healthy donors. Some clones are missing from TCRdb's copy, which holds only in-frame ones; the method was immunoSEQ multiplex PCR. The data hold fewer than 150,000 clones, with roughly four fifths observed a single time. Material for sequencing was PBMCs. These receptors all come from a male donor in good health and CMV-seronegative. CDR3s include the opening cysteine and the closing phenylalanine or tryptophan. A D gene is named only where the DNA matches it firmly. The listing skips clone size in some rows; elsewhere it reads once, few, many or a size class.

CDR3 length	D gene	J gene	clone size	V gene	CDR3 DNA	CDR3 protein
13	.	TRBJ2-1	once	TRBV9	TGTGCCAGCAGCGTAGGGGGCTTCACCGAGCAGTTCTTC	CASSVGGFTEQFF
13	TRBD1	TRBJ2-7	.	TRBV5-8	TGTGCCAGTACCGACAGGGGGCTCGACGAGCAGTACTTC	CASTDRGLDEQYF
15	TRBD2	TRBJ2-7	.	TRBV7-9	TGTGCCAGCAGCCCTAGGACTAGCGGGAGTGTTGAGCAGTACTTC	CASSPRTSGSVEQYF
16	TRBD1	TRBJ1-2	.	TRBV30	TGTGCCTGGAGTTCACTAGGGACAGGGAGAAACTATGGCTACACCTTC	CAWSSLGTGRNYGYTF
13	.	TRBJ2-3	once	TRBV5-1	TGCGCCAGCAACCGGGACACGGAGGATACGCAGTATTTT	CASNRDTEDTQYF
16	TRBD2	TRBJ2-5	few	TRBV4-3	TGCGCCAGCAGCCAAGTCCTAGCGGGAGGGCCGGGCACCCAGTACTTC	CASSQVLAGGPGTQYF
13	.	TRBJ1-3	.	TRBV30	TGTGCCTGGAGTGTCCTCGGTGGAAACACCATATATTTT	CAWSVLGGNTIYF
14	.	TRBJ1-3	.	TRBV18	TGTGCCAGCTCTACAGGGATCTCTGGAAACACCATATATTTT	CASSTGISGNTIYF
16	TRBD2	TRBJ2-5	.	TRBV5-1	TGCGCCAGCAGCTTGGAAGGACTAGCGGATAAAGAGACCCAGTACTTC	CASSLEGLADKETQYF
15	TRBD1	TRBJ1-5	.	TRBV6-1	TGTGCCAGCAGTCGCGGGACAGGGGGCCTACAGCCCCAGCATTTT	CASSRGTGGLQPQHF
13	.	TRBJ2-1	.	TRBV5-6	TGTGCCAGCAGCTTGGGGGGCAGCAATGAGCAGTTCTTC	CASSLGGSNEQFF
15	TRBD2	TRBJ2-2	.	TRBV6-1	TGTGCCAGCAGTGAAGAAGCGGGAGACACCGGGGAGCTGTTTTTT	CASSEEAGDTGELFF
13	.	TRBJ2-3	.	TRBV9	TGTGCCAGCAGCACAGACCAAGAGGATACGCAGTATTTT	CASSTDQEDTQYF
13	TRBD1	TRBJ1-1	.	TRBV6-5	TGTGCCAGCAATCCTACAGGGGTTACTGAAGCTTTCTTT	CASNPTGVTEAFF
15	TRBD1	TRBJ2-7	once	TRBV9	TGTGCCAGCAGCGTATCAGGGGGAGTCGGCTACGAGCAGTACTTC	CASSVSGGVGYEQYF
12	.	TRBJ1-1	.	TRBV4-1	TGCGCCAGCAGCCCTGGCAACACTGAAGCTTTCTTT	CASSPGNTEAFF
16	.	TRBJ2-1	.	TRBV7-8	TGTGCCAGCAGCTTAGGTAGAGGGAGACGAGGGAATGAGCAGTTCTTC	CASSLGRGRRGNEQFF
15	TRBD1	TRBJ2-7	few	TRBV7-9	TGTGCCAGCAGCGCTAGGGGGCCGCGATCCTACGAGCAGTACTTC	CASSARGPRSYEQYF
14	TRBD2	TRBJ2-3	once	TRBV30	TGTGCCTGGAGTGTGGGGGGGAGTGGAGATACGCAGTATTTT	CAWSVGGSGDTQYF
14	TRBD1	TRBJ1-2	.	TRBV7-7	TGTGCTAGCAGCAGGGGACAGGGACGTTCCGGCTACACCTTC	CASSRGQGRSGYTF
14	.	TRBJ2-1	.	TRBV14	TGTGCCAGCAGCCAACTAGCAGGTTACAATGAGCAGTTCTTC	CASSQLAGYNEQFF
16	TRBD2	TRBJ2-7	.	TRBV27	TGTGCCAGCAGTTTATTAACTAGCGGGACGGCCTACGAGCAGTACTTC	CASSLLTSGTAYEQYF
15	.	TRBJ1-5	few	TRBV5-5	TGTGCCAGCAGCCGGGCGACAGGAGAGGATCAGCCCCAGCATTTT	CASSRATGEDQPQHF
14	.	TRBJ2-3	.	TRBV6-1	TGTGCCAGCAGCTATGGGCGGGACGCAGATACGCAGTATTTT	CASSYGRDADTQYF
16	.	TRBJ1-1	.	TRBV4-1	TGCGCCAGCAGCGAAAAGACAACTGACATGAACACTGAAGCTTTCTTT	CASSEKTTDMNTEAFF
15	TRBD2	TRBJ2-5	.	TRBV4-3	TGCGCCAGCAGCGTCTTAGGGGAGGGCCGGGAGACCCAGTACTTC	CASSVLGEGRETQYF
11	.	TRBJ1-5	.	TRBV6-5	TGTGCCAGCGGGCCGTTTCAGCCCCAGCATTTT	CASGPFQPQHF
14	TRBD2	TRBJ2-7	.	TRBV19	TGTGCCAGTAGAGGGACTAGCGGGACCTACGAGCAGTACTTC	CASRGTSGTYEQYF
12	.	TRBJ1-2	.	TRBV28	TGTGCCAGCAGTTGGGGCGACTATGGCTACACCTTC	CASSWGDYGYTF
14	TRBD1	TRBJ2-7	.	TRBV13	TGTGCCAGCAGATTAGGGGGCCCAACGAGCGAGCAGTACTTC	CASRLGGPTSEQYF
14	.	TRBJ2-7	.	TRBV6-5	TGTGCCAGCAGTTACTCTCAGGGTTTCTACGAGCAGTACTTC	CASSYSQGFYEQYF
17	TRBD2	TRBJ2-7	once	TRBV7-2	TGTGCCAGCAGCTGGGACCGTATGGCGGGAGACCCCTACGAGCAGTACTTC	CASSWDRMAGDPYEQYF
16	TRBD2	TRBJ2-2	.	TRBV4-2	TGTGCCAGCAGCCACATAGCGGGATCTAACACCGGGGAGCTGTTTTTT	CASSHIAGSNTGELFF
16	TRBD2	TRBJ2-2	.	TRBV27	TGTGCCAGCACCGGACTAGCGGGAGGGGACACCGGGGAGCTGTTTTTT	CASTGLAGGDTGELFF
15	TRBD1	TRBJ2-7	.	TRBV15	TGTGCCACCAGCAGAGATCGGAGGACAGGGGGCGTAAAGTACTTC	CATSRDRRTGGVKYF
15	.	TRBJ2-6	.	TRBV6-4	TGTGCCAGCAGTCCAGGTGTCTCTGGGGCCAACGTCCTGACTTTC	CASSPGVSGANVLTF
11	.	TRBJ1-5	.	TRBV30	TGTGCCTGGGGGGGTGGAGGGGCCCAGCATTTT	CAWGGGGAQHF
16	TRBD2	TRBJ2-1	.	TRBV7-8	TGTGCCAGCAGCAGACCTAGCGGGAGCTCCTACAATGAGCAGTTCTTC	CASSRPSGSSYNEQFF
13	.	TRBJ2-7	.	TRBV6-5	TGTGCCAGCAGTGGCACAGGGCGCAACGAGCAGTACTTC	CASSGTGRNEQYF
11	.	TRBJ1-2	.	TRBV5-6	TGTGCCAGCAGCTTGGGACAGGGCTACACCTTC	CASSLGQGYTF
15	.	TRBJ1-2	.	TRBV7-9	TGTGCCAGCAGCTTAGCGTCAGCCGGGAACTATGGCTACACCTTC	CASSLASAGNYGYTF
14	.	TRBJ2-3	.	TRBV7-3	TGTGCCAGCAGCTTAACAGGGGTCACAGATACGCAGTATTTT	CASSLTGVTDTQYF
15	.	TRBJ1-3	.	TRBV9	TGTGCCAGCAGCGTGGAACAGAACTCTGGAAACACCATATATTTT	CASSVEQNSGNTIYF